This TCR beta chain was captured in a study of siplizumab effects on memory and regulatory T cells. Study results and limitations: Apparently key alloresponse contributors, naive T cells also seemed more diverse than memory cells. Solely a minor proportion of alloreactive clones could be assigned to unstimulated subsets. Among sequences traceable to unstimulated CD4+ memory cells, alloreactive ones were significantly reduced by siplizumab.

This clone came up once. Its target is unknown. Assays captured 85,000 to 100,000 TCR templates per sample. This table comes from immunoSEQ multiplex PCR, and its TCRdb copy is limited to in-frame clones, with some not included. In the table there are about 100,000 clones, about 93% of which are singletons. The CDR3 consists of 15 residues. Germline CDR1 LNHDA, CDR2 SQIVND (reference sequence). Trimming took 5 bases from V and 8 from J, leaving 21 bases between them. This clonotype was obtained from a human donor in good health. The V gene is TRBV19, the J gene TRBJ1-2, with D possibly TRBD1 on 6 matching bases. The specimen sequenced was Tregs sorted from blood. CDR3: CASSPRLRGSSGYTF. The DNA for the CDR3 is TGTGCCAGTAGTCCGCGCCTGAGGGGGAGTAGCGGCTACACCTTC. The entire variable domain, with the rest obtained from reference TRBV19 and TRBJ1-2, is as follows: DGGITQSPKYLFRKEGQNVTLSCEQNLNHDAMYWYRQDPGQGLRLIYYSQIVNDFQKGDIAEGYSVSREKKESFPLTVTSAQKNPTAFYLCASSPRLRGSSGYTFGSGTRLTVV.